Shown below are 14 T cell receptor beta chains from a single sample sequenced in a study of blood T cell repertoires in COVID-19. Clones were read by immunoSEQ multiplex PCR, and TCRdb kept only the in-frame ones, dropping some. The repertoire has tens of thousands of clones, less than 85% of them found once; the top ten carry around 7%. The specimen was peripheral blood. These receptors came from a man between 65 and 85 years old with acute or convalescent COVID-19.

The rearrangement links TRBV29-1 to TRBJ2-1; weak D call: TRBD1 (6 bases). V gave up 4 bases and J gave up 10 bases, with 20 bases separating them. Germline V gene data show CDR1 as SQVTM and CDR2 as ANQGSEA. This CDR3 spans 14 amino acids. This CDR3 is CSVVRGIGIGEQFF. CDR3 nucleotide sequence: TGCAGCGTTGTGAGGGGGATTGGGATAGGGGAGCAGTTCTTC.

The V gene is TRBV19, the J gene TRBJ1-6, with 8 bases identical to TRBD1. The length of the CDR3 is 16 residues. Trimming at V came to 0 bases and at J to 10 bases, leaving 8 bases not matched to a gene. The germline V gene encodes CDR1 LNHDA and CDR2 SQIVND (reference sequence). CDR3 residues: CASSIDRPGGISPLHF. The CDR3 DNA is TGTGCCAGTAGTATAGATCGGCCAGGGGGCATCTCACCCCTCCACTTT.

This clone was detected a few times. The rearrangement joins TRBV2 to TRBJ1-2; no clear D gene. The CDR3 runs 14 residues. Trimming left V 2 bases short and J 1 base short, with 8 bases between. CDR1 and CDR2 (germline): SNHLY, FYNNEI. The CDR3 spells CASSERSHNYGYTF. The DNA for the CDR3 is TGTGCCAGCAGTGAACGAAGCCATAACTATGGCTACACCTTC.

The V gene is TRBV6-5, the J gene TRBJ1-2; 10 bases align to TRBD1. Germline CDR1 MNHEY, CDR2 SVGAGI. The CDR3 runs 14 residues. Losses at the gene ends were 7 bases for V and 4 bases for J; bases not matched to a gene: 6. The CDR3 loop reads CASMTGGGSYGYTF. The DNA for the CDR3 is TGTGCCAGCATGACAGGGGGCGGAAGCTATGGCTACACCTTC.

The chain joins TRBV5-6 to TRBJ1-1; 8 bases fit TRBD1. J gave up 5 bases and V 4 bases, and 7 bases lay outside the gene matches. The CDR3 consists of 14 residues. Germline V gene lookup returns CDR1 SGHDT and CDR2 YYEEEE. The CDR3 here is CASSQGTGRTEAFF. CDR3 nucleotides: TGTGCCAGCAGCCAAGGGACAGGAAGGACTGAAGCTTTCTTT.

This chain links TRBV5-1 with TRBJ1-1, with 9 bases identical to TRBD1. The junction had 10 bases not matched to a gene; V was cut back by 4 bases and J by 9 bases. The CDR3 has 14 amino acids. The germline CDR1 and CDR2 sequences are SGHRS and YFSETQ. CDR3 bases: TGCGCCAGCAGCGCACAGGGGGCGGGGGAAAAAGCTTTCTTT. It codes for CASSAQGAGEKAFF.

This chain's CDR3 is CASSLHTEAFF. The DNA of the CDR3 is TGTGCCAGCAGCCTTCACACTGAAGCTTTCTTT. The rearrangement uses TRBV6-5 and TRBJ1-1, with no clear D. The ends were cut back, 6 bases at V and 3 bases at J, with 5 bases in the middle. Germline CDR1 MNHEY, CDR2 SVGAGI. This CDR3 region has 11 residues.

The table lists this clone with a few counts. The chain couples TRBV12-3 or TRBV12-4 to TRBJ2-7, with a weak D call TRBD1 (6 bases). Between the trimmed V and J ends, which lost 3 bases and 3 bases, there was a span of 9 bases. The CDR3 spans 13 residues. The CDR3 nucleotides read TGTGCCAGCAGTTTCCAGGGGTTCTACGAGCAGTACTTC. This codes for CASSFQGFYEQYF.

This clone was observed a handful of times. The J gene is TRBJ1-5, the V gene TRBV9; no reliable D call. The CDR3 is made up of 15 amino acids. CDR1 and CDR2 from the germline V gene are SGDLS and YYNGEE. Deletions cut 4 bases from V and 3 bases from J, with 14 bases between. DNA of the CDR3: TGTGCCAGCAGCCGGGTAGCCTCTGTCAATCAGCCCCAGCATTTT. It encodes CASSRVASVNQPQHF.

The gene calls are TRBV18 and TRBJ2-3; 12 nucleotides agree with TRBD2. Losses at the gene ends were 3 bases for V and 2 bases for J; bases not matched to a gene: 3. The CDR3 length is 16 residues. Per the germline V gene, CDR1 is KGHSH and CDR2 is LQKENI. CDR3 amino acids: CASSPRTSGDTDTQYF. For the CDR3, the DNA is TGTGCCAGCTCACCCCGGACTAGCGGGGACACAGATACGCAGTATTTT.

This chain's CDR3 is CASRPTARQSETQYF. The CDR3 bases are TGCGCCAGCCGCCCGACGGCTAGGCAATCAGAGACCCAGTACTTC. This chain connects TRBV10-2 to TRBJ2-5; D unclear. Germline V lookup: CDR1 WSHSY, CDR2 SAAADI. Trimming removed 8 bases from V and 4 bases from J, with 20 bases in between. This CDR3 has 15 residues.

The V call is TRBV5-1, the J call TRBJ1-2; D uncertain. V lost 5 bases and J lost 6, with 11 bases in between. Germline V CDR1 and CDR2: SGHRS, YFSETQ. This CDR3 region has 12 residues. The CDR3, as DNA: TGCGCCAGCAGATACGACACAAATGGCTACACCTTC. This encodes CASRYDTNGYTF.

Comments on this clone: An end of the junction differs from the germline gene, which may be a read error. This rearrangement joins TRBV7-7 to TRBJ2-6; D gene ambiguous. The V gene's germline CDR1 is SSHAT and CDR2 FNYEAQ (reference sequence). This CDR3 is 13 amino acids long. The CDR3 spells CASSPSGANVLTF. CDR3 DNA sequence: TGTGCTAGCAGCCCATCTGGGGCCAACGTCCTGACTTTC.

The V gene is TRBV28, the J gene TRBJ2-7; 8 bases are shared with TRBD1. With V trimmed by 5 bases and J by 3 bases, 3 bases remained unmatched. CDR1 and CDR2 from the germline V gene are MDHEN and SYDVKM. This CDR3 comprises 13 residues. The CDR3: CASSRTGGYEQYF. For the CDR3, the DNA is TGTGCCAGCAGTCGCACAGGGGGCTACGAGCAGTACTTC.